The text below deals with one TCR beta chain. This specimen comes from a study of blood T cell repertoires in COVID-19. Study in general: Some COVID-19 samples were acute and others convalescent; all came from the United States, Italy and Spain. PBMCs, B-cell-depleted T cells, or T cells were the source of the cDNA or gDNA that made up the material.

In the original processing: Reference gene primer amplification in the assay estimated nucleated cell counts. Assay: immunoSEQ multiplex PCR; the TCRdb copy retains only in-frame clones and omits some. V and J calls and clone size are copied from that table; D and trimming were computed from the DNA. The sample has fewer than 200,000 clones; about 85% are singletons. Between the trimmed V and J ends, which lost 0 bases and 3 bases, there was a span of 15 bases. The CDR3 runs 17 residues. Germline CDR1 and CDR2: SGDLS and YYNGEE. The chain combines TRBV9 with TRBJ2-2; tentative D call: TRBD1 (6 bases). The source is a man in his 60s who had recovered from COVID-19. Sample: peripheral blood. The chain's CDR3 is CASSVAGQSSHTGELFF. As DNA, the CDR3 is TGTGCCAGCAGCGTAGCGGGACAAAGCTCCCACACCGGGGAGCTGTTTTTT.